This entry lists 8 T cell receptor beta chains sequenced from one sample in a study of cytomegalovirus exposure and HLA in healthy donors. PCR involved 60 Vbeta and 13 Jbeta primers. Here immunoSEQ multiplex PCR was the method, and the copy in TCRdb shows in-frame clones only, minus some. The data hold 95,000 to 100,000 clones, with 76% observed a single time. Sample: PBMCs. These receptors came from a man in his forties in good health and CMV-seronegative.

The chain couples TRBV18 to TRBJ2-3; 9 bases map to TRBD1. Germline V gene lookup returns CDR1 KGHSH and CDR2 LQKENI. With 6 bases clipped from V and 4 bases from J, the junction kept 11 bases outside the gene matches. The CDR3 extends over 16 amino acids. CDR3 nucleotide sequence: TGTGCCAGCTCGCCGCCGACGGGACAGGGTTCAGATACGCAGTATTTT. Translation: CASSPPTGQGSDTQYF. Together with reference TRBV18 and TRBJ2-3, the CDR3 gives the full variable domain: NAGVMQNPRHLVRRRGQEARLRCSPMKGHSHVYWYRQLPEEGLKFMVYLQKENIIDESGMPKERFSAEFPKEGPSILRIQQVVRGDSAAYFCASSPPTGQGSDTQYFGPGTRLTVL.

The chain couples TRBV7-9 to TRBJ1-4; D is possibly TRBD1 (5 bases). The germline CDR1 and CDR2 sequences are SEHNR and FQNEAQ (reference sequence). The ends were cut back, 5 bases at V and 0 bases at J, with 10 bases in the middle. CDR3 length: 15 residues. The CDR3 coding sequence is TGTGCCAGCAGCCCGACAGTCTCAACTAATGAAAAACTGTTTTTT. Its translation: CASSPTVSTNEKLFF. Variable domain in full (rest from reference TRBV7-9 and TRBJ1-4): DTGVSQNPRHKITKRGQNVTFRCDPISEHNRLYWYRQTLGQGPEFLTYFQNEAQLEKSRLLSDRFSAERPKGSFSTLEIQRTEQGDSAMYLCASSPTVSTNEKLFFGSGTQLSVL.

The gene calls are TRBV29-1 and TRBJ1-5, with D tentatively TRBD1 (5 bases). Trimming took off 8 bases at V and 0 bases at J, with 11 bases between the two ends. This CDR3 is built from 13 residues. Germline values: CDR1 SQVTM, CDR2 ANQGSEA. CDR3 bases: TGCAGCTACCAGACAGATAGCAATCAGCCCCAGCATTTT. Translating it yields CSYQTDSNQPQHF.

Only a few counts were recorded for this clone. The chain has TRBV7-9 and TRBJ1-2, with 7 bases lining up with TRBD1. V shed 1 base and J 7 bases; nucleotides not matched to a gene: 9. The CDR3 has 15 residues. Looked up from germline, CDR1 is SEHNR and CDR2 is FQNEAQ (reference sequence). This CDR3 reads CASSLEKTGSRGYTF. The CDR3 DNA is TGTGCCAGCAGCTTAGAAAAGACAGGGTCACGTGGCTACACCTTC.

DNA of the CDR3: TGTGCCAGCAGCATAGGGACAGGGGGCAGGGAGACCCAGTACTTC. It encodes CASSIGTGGRETQYF. The rearrangement joins TRBV5-4 to TRBJ2-5; 12 bases match TRBD1. The CDR3 runs to 15 residues. With V trimmed by 4 bases and J by 5 bases, 6 bases remained unmatched. Looked up from germline, CDR1 is SGHNT and CDR2 is YYREEE (reference sequence). The full variable domain, in which reference TRBV5-4 and TRBJ2-5 provide the parts outside the CDR3, is ETGVTQSPTHLIKTRGQQVTLRCSSQSGHNTVSWYQQALGQGPQFIFQYYREEENGRGNFPPRFSGLQFPNYSSELNVNALELDDSALYLCASSIGTGGRETQYFGPGTRLLVL.

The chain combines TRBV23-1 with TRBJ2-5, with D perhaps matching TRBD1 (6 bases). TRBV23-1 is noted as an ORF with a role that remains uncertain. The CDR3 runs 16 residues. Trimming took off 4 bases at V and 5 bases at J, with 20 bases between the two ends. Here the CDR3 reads CASSPPDRPGRETQYF. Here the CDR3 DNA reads TGCGCCAGCAGTCCTCCTGACAGGCCGGGTCGGGAGACCCAGTACTTC.

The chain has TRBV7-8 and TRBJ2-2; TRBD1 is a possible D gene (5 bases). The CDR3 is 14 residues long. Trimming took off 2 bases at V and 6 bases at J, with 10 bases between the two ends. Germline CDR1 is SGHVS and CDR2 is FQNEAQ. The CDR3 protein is CASSLYGAPGELFF. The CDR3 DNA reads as TGTGCCAGCAGCTTATATGGGGCCCCCGGGGAGCTGTTTTTT.

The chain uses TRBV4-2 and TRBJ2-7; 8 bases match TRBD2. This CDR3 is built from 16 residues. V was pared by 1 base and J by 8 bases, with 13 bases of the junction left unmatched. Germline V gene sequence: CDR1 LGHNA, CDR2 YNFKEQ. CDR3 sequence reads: CASSQVTLAGSGKQYF. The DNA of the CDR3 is TGTGCCAGCAGCCAAGTAACGTTAGCGGGGTCCGGAAAGCAGTACTTC.